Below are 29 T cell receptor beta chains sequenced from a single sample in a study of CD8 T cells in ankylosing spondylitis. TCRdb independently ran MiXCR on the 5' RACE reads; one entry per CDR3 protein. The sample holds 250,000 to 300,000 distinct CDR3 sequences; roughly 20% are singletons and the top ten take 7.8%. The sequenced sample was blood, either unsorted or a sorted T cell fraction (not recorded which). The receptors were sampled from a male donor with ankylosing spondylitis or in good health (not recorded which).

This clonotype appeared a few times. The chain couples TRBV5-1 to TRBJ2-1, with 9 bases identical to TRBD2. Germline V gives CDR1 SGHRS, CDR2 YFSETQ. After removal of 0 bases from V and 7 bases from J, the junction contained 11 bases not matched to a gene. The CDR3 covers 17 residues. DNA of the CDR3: TGCGCCAGCAGCTTGGTTCTGGGCGGGAGGGTTTTGAATGAGCAGTTCTTC. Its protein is CASSLVLGGRVLNEQFF.

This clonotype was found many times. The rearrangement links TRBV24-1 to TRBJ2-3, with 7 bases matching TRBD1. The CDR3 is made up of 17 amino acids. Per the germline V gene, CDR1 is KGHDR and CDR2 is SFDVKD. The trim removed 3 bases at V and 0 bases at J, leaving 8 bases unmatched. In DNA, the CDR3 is TGTGCCACCAGTGATCCCGGGACAGCCACTAGCACAGATACGCAGTATTTT. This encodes CATSDPGTATSTDTQYF.

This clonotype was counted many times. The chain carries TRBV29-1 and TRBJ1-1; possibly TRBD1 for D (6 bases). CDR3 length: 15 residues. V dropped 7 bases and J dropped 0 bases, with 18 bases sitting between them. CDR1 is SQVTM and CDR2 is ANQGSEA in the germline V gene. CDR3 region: CSAQAQGGMNTEAFF. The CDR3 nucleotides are TGCAGCGCCCAGGCACAGGGAGGCATGAACACTGAAGCTTTCTTT. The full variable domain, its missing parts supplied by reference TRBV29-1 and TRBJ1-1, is SAVISQKPSRDICQRGTSLTIQCQVDSQVTMMFWYRQQPGQSLTLIATANQGSEATYESGFVIDKFPISRPNLTFSTLTVSNMSPEDSSIYLCSAQAQGGMNTEAFFGQGTRLTVV.

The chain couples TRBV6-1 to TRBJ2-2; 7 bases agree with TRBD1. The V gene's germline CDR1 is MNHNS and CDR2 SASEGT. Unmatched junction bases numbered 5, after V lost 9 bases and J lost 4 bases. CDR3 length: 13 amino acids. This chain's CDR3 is CASTTGATGELFF. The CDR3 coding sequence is TGTGCCAGTACTACAGGGGCCACCGGGGAGCTGTTTTTT.

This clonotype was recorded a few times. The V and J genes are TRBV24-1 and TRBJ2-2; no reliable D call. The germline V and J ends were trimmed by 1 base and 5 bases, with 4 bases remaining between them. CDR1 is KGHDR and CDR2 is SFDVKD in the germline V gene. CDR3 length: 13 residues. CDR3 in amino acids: CATSDFQTGELFF. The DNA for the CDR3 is TGTGCCACCAGTGATTTTCAGACCGGGGAGCTGTTTTTT.

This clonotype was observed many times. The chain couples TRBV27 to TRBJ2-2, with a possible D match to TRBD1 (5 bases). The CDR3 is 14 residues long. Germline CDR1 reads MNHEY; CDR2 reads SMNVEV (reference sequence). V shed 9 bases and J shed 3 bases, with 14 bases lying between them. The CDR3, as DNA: TGTGCCAGTCAAGCCGTAGGGGACACCGGGGAGCTGTTTTTT. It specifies CASQAVGDTGELFF.

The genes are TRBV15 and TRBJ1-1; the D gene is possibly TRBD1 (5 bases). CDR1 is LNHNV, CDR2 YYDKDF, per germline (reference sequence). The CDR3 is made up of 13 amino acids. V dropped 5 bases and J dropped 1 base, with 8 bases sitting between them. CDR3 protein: CATSQGRNTEAFF. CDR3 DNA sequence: TGTGCCACCAGCCAGGGCAGGAACACTGAAGCTTTCTTT.

The CDR3 region is CASSSQGSKNIQYF. CDR3 coding DNA: TGTGCCAGCAGTTCACAGGGGTCCAAAAACATTCAGTACTTC. The chain joins TRBV28 to TRBJ2-4; TRBD1 aligns across 7 bases. With 4 bases clipped from V and 2 bases from J, the junction kept 2 bases outside the gene matches. This CDR3 is built from 14 residues. Germline V gene sequence: CDR1 MDHEN, CDR2 SYDVKM.

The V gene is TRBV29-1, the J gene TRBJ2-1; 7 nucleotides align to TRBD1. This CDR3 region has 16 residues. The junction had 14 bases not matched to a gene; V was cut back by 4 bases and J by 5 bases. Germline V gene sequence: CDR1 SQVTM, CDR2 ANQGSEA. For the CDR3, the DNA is TGCAGCGTTGTCCCTTTTCGGGACAGATCCCACAATGAGCAGTTCTTC. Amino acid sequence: CSVVPFRDRSHNEQFF.

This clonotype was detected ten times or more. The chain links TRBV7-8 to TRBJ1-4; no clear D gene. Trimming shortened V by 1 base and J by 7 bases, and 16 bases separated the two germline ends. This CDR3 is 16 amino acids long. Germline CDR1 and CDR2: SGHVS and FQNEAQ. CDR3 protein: CASSLGSLTVGEKLFF. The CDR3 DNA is TGTGCCAGCAGCTTAGGGTCCTTAACCGTGGGTGAAAAACTGTTTTTT. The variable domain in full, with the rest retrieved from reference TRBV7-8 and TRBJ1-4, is GAGVSQSPRYKVAKRGQDVALRCDPISGHVSLFWYQQALGQGPEFLTYFQNEAQLDKSGLPSDRFFAERPEGSVSTLKIQRTQQEDSAVYLCASSLGSLTVGEKLFFGSGTQLSVL.

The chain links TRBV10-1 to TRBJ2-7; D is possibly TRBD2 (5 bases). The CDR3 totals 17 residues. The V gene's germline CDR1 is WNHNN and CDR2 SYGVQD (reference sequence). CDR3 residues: CASSEVCPRRRTSEQYV. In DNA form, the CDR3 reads TGCGCTAGCAGTGAGGTCTGCCCTAGGAGGAGGACCTCCGAGCAGTACGTC.

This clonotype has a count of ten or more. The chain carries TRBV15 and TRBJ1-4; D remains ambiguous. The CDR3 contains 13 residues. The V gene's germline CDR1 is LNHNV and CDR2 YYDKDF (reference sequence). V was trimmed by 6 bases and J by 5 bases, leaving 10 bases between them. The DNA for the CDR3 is TGTGCCACCAGTCGGGGTCCCAATGAAAAACTGTTTTTT. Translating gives CATSRGPNEKLFF.

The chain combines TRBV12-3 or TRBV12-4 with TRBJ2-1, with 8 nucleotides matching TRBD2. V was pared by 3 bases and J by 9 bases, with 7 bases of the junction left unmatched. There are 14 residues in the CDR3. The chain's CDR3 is CASSFTGGLSEQFF. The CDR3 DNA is TGTGCCAGCAGTTTTACGGGGGGGTTAAGTGAGCAGTTCTTC.

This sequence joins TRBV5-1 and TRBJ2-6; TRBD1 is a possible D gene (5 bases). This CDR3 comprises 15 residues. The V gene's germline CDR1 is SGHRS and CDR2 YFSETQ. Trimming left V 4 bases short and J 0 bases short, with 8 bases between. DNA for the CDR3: TGCGCCAGCAGCCCGACAGCCTCTGGGGCCAACGTCCTGACTTTC. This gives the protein CASSPTASGANVLTF.

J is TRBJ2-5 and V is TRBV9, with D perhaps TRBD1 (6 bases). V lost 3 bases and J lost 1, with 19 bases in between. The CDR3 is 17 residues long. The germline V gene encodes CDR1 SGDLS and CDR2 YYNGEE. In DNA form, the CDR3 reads TGTGCCAGCAGCGAATTACAGGGTGTGGGATTCCAAGAGACCCAGTACTTC. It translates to CASSELQGVGFQETQYF.

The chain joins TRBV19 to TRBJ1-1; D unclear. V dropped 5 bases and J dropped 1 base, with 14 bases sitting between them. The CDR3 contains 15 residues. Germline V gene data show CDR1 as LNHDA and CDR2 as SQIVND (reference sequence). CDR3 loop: CASSEYSWGNTEAFF. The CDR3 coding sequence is TGTGCCAGTAGTGAGTACAGCTGGGGGAACACTGAAGCTTTCTTT. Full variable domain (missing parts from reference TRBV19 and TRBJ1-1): DGGITQSPKYLFRKEGQNVTLSCEQNLNHDAMYWYRQDPGQGLRLIYYSQIVNDFQKGDIAEGYSVSREKKESFPLTVTSAQKNPTAFYLCASSEYSWGNTEAFFGQGTRLTVV.

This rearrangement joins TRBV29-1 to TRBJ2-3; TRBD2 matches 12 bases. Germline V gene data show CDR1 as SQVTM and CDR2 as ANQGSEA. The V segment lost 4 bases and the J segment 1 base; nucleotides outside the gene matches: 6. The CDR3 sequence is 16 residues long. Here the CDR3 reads CSVALAGGSGTDTQYF. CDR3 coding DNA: TGCAGCGTTGCCCTAGCGGGGGGGAGCGGCACAGATACGCAGTATTTT.

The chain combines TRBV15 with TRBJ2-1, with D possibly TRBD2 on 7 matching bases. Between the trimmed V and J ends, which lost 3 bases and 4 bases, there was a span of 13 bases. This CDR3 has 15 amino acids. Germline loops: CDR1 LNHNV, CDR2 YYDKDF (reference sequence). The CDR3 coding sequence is TGTGCCACCAGCAGGTTAGGGGGGGATTACAATGAGCAGTTCTTC. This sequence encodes CATSRLGGDYNEQFF.

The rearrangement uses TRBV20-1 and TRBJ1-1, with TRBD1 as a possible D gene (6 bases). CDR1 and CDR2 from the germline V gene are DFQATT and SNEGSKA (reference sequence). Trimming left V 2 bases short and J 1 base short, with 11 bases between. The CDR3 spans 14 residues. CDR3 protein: CSARPGGPNTEAFF. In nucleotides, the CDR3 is TGCAGTGCTAGACCTGGGGGGCCGAACACTGAAGCTTTCTTT.

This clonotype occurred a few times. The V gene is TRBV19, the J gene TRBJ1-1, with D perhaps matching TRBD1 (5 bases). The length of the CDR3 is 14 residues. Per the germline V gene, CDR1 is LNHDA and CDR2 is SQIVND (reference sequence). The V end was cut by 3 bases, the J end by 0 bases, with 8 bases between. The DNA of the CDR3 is TGTGCCAGTAGTATCCCAGGGCTGAACACTGAAGCTTTCTTT. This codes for CASSIPGLNTEAFF.

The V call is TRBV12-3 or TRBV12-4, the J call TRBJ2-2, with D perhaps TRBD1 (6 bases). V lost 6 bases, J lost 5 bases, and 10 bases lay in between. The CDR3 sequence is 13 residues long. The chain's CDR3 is CASRNRETGELFF. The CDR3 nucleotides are TGTGCCAGCAGAAACAGGGAAACCGGGGAGCTGTTTTTT.

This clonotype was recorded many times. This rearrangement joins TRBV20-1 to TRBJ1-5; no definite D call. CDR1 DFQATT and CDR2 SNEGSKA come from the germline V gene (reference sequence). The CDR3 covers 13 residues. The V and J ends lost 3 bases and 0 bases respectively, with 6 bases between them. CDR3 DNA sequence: TGCAGTGCTAGGGACGGTAGCAATCAGCCCCAGCATTTT. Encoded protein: CSARDGSNQPQHF.

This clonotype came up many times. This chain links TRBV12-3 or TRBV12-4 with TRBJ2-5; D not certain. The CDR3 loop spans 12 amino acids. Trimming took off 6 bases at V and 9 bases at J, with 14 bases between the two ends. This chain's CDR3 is CASSSLLVAQYF. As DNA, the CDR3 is TGTGCCAGCAGCTCGCTATTAGTGGCCCAGTACTTC.

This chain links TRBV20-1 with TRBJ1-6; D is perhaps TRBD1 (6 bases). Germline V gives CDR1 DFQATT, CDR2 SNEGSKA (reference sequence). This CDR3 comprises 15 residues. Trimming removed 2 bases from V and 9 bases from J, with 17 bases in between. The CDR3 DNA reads TGCAGTGCTAGAAAGACGGACAGCTGGTCTTCACCCCTCCACTTT. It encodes CSARKTDSWSSPLHF.

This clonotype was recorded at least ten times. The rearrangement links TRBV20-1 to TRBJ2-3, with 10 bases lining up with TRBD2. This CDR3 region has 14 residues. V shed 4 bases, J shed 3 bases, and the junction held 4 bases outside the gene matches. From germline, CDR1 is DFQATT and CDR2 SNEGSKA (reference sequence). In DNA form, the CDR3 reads TGCAGTGCTACCCCAGCGGGAGGGACAGATACGCAGTATTTT. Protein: CSATPAGGTDTQYF.

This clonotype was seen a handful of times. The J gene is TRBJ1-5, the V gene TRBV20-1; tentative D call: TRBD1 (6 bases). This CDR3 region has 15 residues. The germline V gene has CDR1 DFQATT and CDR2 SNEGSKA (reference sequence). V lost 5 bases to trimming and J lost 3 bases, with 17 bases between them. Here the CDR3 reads CSADDPRGPNQPQHF. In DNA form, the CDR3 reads TGCAGTGCTGACGACCCCAGGGGCCCCAATCAGCCCCAGCATTTT.

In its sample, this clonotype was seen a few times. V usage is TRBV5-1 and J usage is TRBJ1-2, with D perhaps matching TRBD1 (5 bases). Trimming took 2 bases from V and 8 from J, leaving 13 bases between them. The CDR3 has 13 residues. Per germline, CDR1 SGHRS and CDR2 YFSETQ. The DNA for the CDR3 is TGCGCCAGCAGCTTCTCCGGGGCCGACGGCTACACCTTC. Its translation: CASSFSGADGYTF.

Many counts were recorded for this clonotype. The CDR3 DNA sequence: TGCAGTGCAACCAACACCGGGACAGCCAATTCACCCCTCCACTTT. This codes for CSATNTGTANSPLHF. The chain couples TRBV20-1 to TRBJ1-6, with 7 positions matching TRBD1. V lost 6 bases to trimming and J lost 7 bases; unmatched junction nucleotides: 12. The CDR3 is made up of 15 amino acids. Germline CDR1 reads DFQATT; CDR2 reads SNEGSKA (reference sequence).

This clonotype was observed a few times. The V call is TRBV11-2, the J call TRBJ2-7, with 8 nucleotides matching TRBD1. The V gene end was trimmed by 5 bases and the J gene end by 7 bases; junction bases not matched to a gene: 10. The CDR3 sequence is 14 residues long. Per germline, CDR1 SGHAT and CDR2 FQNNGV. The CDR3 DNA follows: TGTGCCAGCAGCACCGACGGCAGGGGGCGTGAGCAGTACGTC. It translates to CASSTDGRGREQYV.